Listed here are 18 T cell receptor beta chains from one sample, sequenced in a study of T cells in Graves' hyperthyroidism and ophthalmopathy. Regions amplified from RNA transcripts were the TCR beta CDR3 regions. The HTBI primer set was used in a first-round RT-PCR of the TCR CDR3. TCRdb recomputed calls from the multiplex PCR reads with MiXCR, one row per CDR3 protein. The sample holds 300,000 to 450,000 distinct CDR3 sequences, more than 12% seen once. Sequenced sample: blood. These TCRs come from a woman in her twenties or thirties with Graves' ophthalmopathy.

The chain carries TRBV5-5 and TRBJ2-1; a weak D match, TRBD1 (8 bases). This CDR3 is 16 amino acids long. Trimming stripped 2 bases from V and 4 bases from J, with 16 bases between. The germline V gene encodes CDR1 SGHKS and CDR2 YYEKEE (reference sequence). The CDR3 protein is CASSFGGDRSYNEQFF. DNA of the CDR3: TGTGCCAGCAGCTTTGGGGGGGACAGGAGTTACAATGAGCAGTTCTTC.

This clonotype was seen repeatedly, ten times or more. The chain has TRBV7-2 and TRBJ2-7; D is ambiguous. CDR1 and CDR2 from the germline V gene are SGHTA and FQGNSA. V lost 1 base and J 4 bases, leaving 17 bases between the germline ends. CDR3 length: 16 residues. The DNA for the CDR3 is TGTGCCAGCAGCTTAGAAGGGCCGGCAGGTGGGTACGAGCAGTACTTC. Translated: CASSLEGPAGGYEQYF.

This clonotype was seen only once. The rearrangement joins TRBV6-1 to TRBJ2-1, with D uncertain. There are 11 residues in the CDR3. Between the trimmed V and J ends, which lost 5 bases and 8 bases, there was a span of 7 bases. Germline V gene data show CDR1 as MNHNS and CDR2 as SASEGT. DNA of the CDR3: TGTGCCAGCAGTATAGTTGATGAGCAGTTCTTC. This sequence encodes CASSIVDEQFF.

This clonotype has a count of ten or more. The V and J genes are TRBV30 and TRBJ1-5; D is possibly TRBD1 (6 bases). V gave up 0 bases and J gave up 6 bases, with 12 bases separating them. This CDR3 has 14 amino acids. Germline lookup yields CDR1 GTSNPN and CDR2 SVGIG (reference sequence). The CDR3 nucleotides read TGTGCCTGGAGTGTAGGGGGGCTAGGTCAGCCCCAGCATTTT. Amino acids: CAWSVGGLGQPQHF. Filled out from reference TRBV30 and TRBJ1-5, the complete variable domain reads SQTIHQWPATLVQPVGSPLSLECTVEGTSNPNLYWYRQAAGRGLQLLFYSVGIGQISSEVPQNLSASRPQDRQFILSSKKLLLSDSGFYLCAWSVGGLGQPQHFGDGTRLSIL.

This clonotype was seen a few times. The rearrangement joins TRBV7-2 to TRBJ2-5; D gene ambiguous. V was pared by 2 bases and J by 1 base, with 8 bases between. This CDR3 region has 14 residues. Germline values: CDR1 SGHTA, CDR2 FQGNSA. CDR3 in DNA: TGTGCCAGCAGCTTATCTACTATCCAAGAGACCCAGTACTTC. Translated: CASSLSTIQETQYF.

This clonotype was found many times. The chain uses TRBV12-3 or TRBV12-4 and TRBJ2-5; 7 nucleotides agree with TRBD1. Trimming took 5 bases from V and 2 from J; bases not matched to a gene: 2. There are 13 residues in the CDR3. The CDR3, as DNA: TGTGCCAGCAGTCGGGACAGACAAGAGACCCAGTACTTC. Translation: CASSRDRQETQYF.

This clonotype came up many times. The chain has TRBV28 and TRBJ2-1; 10 bases fit TRBD1. Germline CDR1 MDHEN, CDR2 SYDVKM. This CDR3 spans 13 amino acids. The V and J ends lost 10 bases and 4 bases, in that order; junction bases with no gene match: 4. The CDR3 sequence is CAIVDRGYNEQFF. CDR3 sequence (DNA): TGTGCCATTGTGGACAGGGGGTACAATGAGCAGTTCTTC.

This clonotype was recorded at least ten times. The CDR3 nucleotides are TGTGCCAGCAGTGACGCGACTAGCGGCCAAGAGACCCAGTACTTC. Amino acids: CASSDATSGQETQYF. This chain joins TRBV2 and TRBJ2-5; TRBD2 matches 9 bases. J lost 1 base, V lost 3 bases, and 3 bases had no gene match. CDR1 is SNHLY and CDR2 is FYNNEI in the germline V gene. This CDR3 comprises 15 residues. The whole variable domain, remainder taken from reference TRBV2 and TRBJ2-5, is EPEVTQTPSHQVTQMGQEVILRCVPISNHLYFYWYRQILGQKVEFLVSFYNNEISEKSEIFDDQFSVERPDGSNFTLKIRSTKLEDSAMYFCASSDATSGQETQYFGPGTRLLVL.

This clonotype has a count of ten or more. The V and J genes are TRBV20-1 and TRBJ2-7, with D perhaps TRBD1 (6 bases). This CDR3 has 12 residues. V was clipped by 6 bases and J by 3 bases, with 12 bases between them. Per germline, CDR1 DFQATT and CDR2 SNEGSKA (reference sequence). CDR3 region: CSARRDIYEQYF. For the CDR3, the DNA is TGCAGTGCCAGAAGGGACATCTACGAGCAGTACTTC.

V is TRBV4-1 and J is TRBJ1-5; 12 positions agree with TRBD1. Germline CDR1 reads MGHRA; CDR2 reads YSYEKL. CDR3 length: 19 residues. The V segment lost 1 base and the J segment 3 bases; nucleotides outside the gene matches: 10. CDR3 nucleotide sequence: TGCGCCAGCAGCCAAGGGATCCGGGGACAGGGGGCTTTCAATCAGCCCCAGCATTTT. It yields the protein CASSQGIRGQGAFNQPQHF.

As for this clonotype: An end of the junction does not agree with germline; a read error may underlie this. The chain joins TRBV12-3 or TRBV12-4 to TRBJ1-2; weak D call: TRBD1 (5 bases). The CDR3 is 14 residues long. CDR3 in amino acids: CASSFRGVAYDYTF. The CDR3 DNA reads as TGTGCCAGCAGTTTCCGGGGGGTGGCCTATGACTACACCTTC.

To note about this clonotype: A much larger clone differs by one base, so this may be a read error. The rearrangement joins TRBV27 to TRBJ2-7; a weak D match, TRBD2 (6 bases). Trimming removed 2 bases from V and 5 bases from J, with 16 bases in between. Germline V gene data show CDR1 as MNHEY and CDR2 as SMNVEV (reference sequence). CDR3 length: 15 residues. The CDR3, as DNA: TGTGCCAGCAGTTTACGGGGGAGGTTGGGCCACGAGCAGTACTTC. It specifies CASSLRGRLGHEQYF.

With respect to this clonotype: A much more abundant neighbour one base away suggests this may be a read error. The genes are TRBV20-1 and TRBJ2-3; 7 bases are shared with TRBD2. This CDR3 is built from 17 residues. CDR1 and CDR2 (germline): DFQATT, SNEGSKA (reference sequence). The CDR3 DNA reads as TGCAGTGCTAGGCCCCGTTTGATGGCGGGGGTGGGAGATACGCCGTATTTT. Translated, it gives CSARPRLMAGVGDTPYF.

The V and J genes are TRBV9 and TRBJ2-1, with 10 nucleotides matching TRBD1. CDR3 size: 15 residues. V trimming: 4 bases; J trimming: 5 bases; junction bases outside the gene matches: 6. Looked up from germline, CDR1 is SGDLS and CDR2 is YYNGEE. In DNA, the CDR3 is TGTGCCAGCAGCTCCTCCGGGACAGGGGACAATGAGCAGTTCTTC. Translation: CASSSSGTGDNEQFF.

This clonotype was observed at least ten times. CDR3 DNA sequence: TGTGCCAGCAGCAACAACTTAGCAGGCTGGGACGAGCAGTACTTC. Protein product: CASSNNLAGWDEQYF. The chain has TRBV11-2 and TRBJ2-7; the D is unclear. The CDR3 contains 15 residues. V lost 5 bases to trimming and J lost 5 bases, with 19 bases between them. The germline V gene encodes CDR1 SGHAT and CDR2 FQNNGV.

This clonotype occurred many times. V is TRBV3-1 and J is TRBJ1-1; 9 bases fit TRBD1. The V gene end was trimmed by 6 bases and the J gene end by 5 bases; junction bases not matched to a gene: 10. Germline V gene lookup returns CDR1 LGHDT and CDR2 YNNKEL (reference sequence). CDR3 length: 15 residues. This chain's CDR3 is CASRPGQGFHTEAFF. The CDR3 bases are TGTGCCAGCAGACCGGGACAGGGCTTCCATACTGAAGCTTTCTTT.

This clonotype was counted many times. The chain combines TRBV19 with TRBJ1-1; D gene uncertain. The CDR3 totals 16 residues. The V end was cut by 9 bases, the J end by 1 base, with 21 bases between. Germline V gene data show CDR1 as LNHDA and CDR2 as SQIVND (reference sequence). In DNA, the CDR3 is TGTGCCAGCAAAAGGCGGCGGGTACTGGAGAACACTGAAGCTTTCTTT. This gives the protein CASKRRRVLENTEAFF.

There are many counts of this clonotype. The V gene is TRBV15, the J gene TRBJ1-5; D is possibly TRBD1 (5 bases). Germline values: CDR1 LNHNV, CDR2 YYDKDF (reference sequence). Trimming cost V 0 bases and J 7 bases, with 10 bases left between them. The CDR3 loop spans 14 amino acids. CDR3 coding DNA: TGTGCCACCAGCAGAGATTTAGGGGAACAGCCCCAGCATTTT. Amino acid sequence: CATSRDLGEQPQHF.